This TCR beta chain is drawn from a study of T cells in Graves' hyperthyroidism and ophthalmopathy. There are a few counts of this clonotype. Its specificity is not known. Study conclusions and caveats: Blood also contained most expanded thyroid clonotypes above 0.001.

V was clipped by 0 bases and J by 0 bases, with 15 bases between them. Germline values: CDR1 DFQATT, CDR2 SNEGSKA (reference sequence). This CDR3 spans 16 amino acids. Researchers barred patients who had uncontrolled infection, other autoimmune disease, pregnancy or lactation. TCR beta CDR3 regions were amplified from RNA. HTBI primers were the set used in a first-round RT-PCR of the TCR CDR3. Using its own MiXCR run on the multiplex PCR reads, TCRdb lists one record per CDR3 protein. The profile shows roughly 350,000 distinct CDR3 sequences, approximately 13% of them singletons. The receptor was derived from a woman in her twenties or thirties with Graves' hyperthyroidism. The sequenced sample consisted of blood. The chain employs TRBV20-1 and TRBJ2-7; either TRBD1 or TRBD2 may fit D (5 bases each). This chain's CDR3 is CSARDHRPGPSYEQYF. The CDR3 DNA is TGCAGTGCTAGAGATCATCGGCCGGGACCCTCCTACGAGCAGTACTTC.